This passage covers 32 T cell receptor beta chains from one sample sequenced in a study of T cell repertoires in cytomegalovirus infection. TCRdb ran MiXCR on the reads and lists one entry per CDR3 protein. The sample records approximately 700,000 distinct CDR3 sequences, under 40% being singletons. Material for sequencing was PBMCs. The source is a human donor in good health (CMV status not recorded). Some clones in this sample may be carry-over from other donors' samples.

This clonotype was found once. This chain connects TRBV20-1 to TRBJ1-5, with 11 positions matching TRBD1. CDR1 is DFQATT, CDR2 SNEGSKA, per germline (reference sequence). The CDR3 totals 13 residues. V shed 6 bases and J 15 bases; nucleotides not matched to a gene: 13. CDR3 sequence (DNA): TGCAGTGCCCGGCGGACAGGGGGCCCCGCGGGGCATTTT. This translates into CSARRTGGPAGHF.

V is TRBV20-1 and J is TRBJ2-1, with D unresolved. The germline V gene encodes CDR1 DFQATT and CDR2 SNEGSKA (reference sequence). Trimming took off 3 bases at V and 1 base at J, with 10 bases between the two ends. CDR3 length: 14 amino acids. CDR3 loop: CSARPMESYNEQFF. The CDR3 DNA reads TGCAGTGCTAGGCCTATGGAGTCCTACAATGAGCAGTTCTTC.

This clonotype was picked up a small number of times. The chain links TRBV12-3 or TRBV12-4 to TRBJ1-2; the D gene is possibly TRBD1 (5 bases). The CDR3 totals 12 residues. Trimming removed 4 bases from V and 11 bases from J, with 14 bases in between. In nucleotides, the CDR3 is TGTGCCAGCAGTTCGGGACTCCGGGGGTACACCTTC. Its translation is CASSSGLRGYTF.

The CDR3 here is CASSYSTWGRETQYF. CDR3 sequence (DNA): TGTGCCAGCAGTTACTCGACTTGGGGGCGAGAGACCCAGTACTTC. The chain employs TRBV6-5 and TRBJ2-5; D is possibly TRBD1 (6 bases). CDR1 MNHEY and CDR2 SVGAGI come from the germline V gene. The CDR3 loop spans 15 amino acids. The ends were cut back, 0 bases at V and 4 bases at J, with 12 bases in the middle.

The chain combines TRBV28 with TRBJ2-1; tentative D call: TRBD2 (6 bases). The CDR3 has 15 amino acids. The V gene's germline CDR1 is MDHEN and CDR2 SYDVKM. The V end lost 8 bases, the J end lost 7 bases, and 21 bases lay between the germline ends. In DNA, the CDR3 is TGTGCCAGCTTCATGAAACGCGGGGTAGGGAATGAGCAGTTCTTC. This translates into CASFMKRGVGNEQFF.

The V call is TRBV30, the J call TRBJ1-2; 7 bases are a match to TRBD1. This CDR3 has 16 residues. V lost 4 bases and J lost 4; bases outside the gene matches: 15. The germline gives CDR1 GTSNPN, CDR2 SVGIG (reference sequence). This CDR3 reads CAWTLGGRGRAYGYTF. CDR3 nucleotides: TGTGCCTGGACTTTAGGAGGTAGGGGGCGCGCCTATGGCTACACCTTC.

About this clonotype: A junction boundary mismatches the germline segment, possibly from a read error. The rearrangement joins TRBV28 to TRBJ2-3; TRBD2 matches 12 bases. Per germline, CDR1 MDHEN and CDR2 SYDVKM. The CDR3 is made up of 16 amino acids. The chain's CDR3 is CASSSSSGRALDTKYF. The CDR3 coding sequence is TGTGCCAGCAGTTCATCTAGCGGGAGGGCCTTGGATACGAAGTATTTT. Drawing the rest from reference TRBV28 and TRBJ2-3, the complete variable domain is DVKVTQSSRYLVKRTGEKVFLECVQDMDHENMFWYRQDPGLGLRLIYFSYDVKMKEKGDIPEGYSVSREKKERFSLILESASTNQTSMYLCASSSSSGRALDTKYFGPGTRLTVL.

This clonotype has a handful of counts. The chain recombines TRBV27 with TRBJ1-1; the match to TRBD1 covers 7 bases. Germline CDR1 is MNHEY and CDR2 is SMNVEV (reference sequence). V lost 5 bases and J lost 2; bases outside the gene matches: 8. The CDR3 runs 15 residues. The CDR3 loop is CASSPGTAINTEAFF. The CDR3 DNA is TGTGCCAGCAGTCCCGGGACAGCTATTAACACTGAAGCTTTCTTT.

This CDR3 reads CSARTASGIYNEQFF. CDR3 DNA sequence: TGCAGTGCTAGAACGGCTAGCGGGATCTACAATGAGCAGTTCTTC. The chain uses TRBV20-1 and TRBJ2-1, with TRBD2 matching over 9 bases. Trimming removed 2 bases from V and 3 bases from J; junction bases left unmatched: 5. Germline assignment: CDR1 DFQATT and CDR2 SNEGSKA (reference sequence). This CDR3 has 15 residues.

In this sample, this clonotype turned up once. The CDR3 protein is CASSLEGGVDREAFF. CDR3 DNA: TGTGCCAGCAGCTTAGAAGGTGGAGTCGACCGGGAAGCTTTCTTT. The gene calls are TRBV11-2 and TRBJ1-1; D is ambiguous. Germline V lookup: CDR1 SGHAT, CDR2 FQNNGV. The ends were cut back, 0 bases at V and 8 bases at J, with 16 bases in the middle. The CDR3 is made up of 15 amino acids.

The chain employs TRBV9 and TRBJ1-1, with TRBD1 matching over 8 bases. CDR1 is SGDLS, CDR2 YYNGEE, per germline. This CDR3 is 15 amino acids long. Unmatched junction bases numbered 7, after V lost 3 bases and J lost 3 bases. In DNA form, the CDR3 reads TGTGCCAGCAGCGCAGGACAGGGTAGGGACACTGAAGCTTTCTTT. Translating it yields CASSAGQGRDTEAFF.

The rearrangement links TRBV2 to TRBJ2-3, with D maybe TRBD2 (6 bases). The CDR3 is made up of 12 amino acids. Germline CDR1 reads SNHLY; CDR2 reads FYNNEI. The V end was cut by 5 bases, the J end by 6 bases, with 9 bases between. CDR3 region: CASSRDSDTQYF. In DNA form, the CDR3 reads TGTGCCAGCAGTCGGGACTCGGATACGCAGTATTTT.

V usage is TRBV12-3 or TRBV12-4 and J usage is TRBJ2-2, with TRBD1 matching over 8 bases. V was clipped by 6 bases and J by 4 bases; unmatched bases: 7. CDR3 length: 15 amino acids. The DNA for the CDR3 is TGTGCCAGCAGCCCGACAGGGGCCACCACCGGGGAGCTGTTTTTT. This translates into CASSPTGATTGELFF.

V and J are TRBV5-6 and TRBJ2-5; weak D call: TRBD2 (5 bases). Trimming left V 2 bases short and J 5 bases short, with 13 bases between. Germline V gene lookup returns CDR1 SGHDT and CDR2 YYEEEE. The CDR3 extends over 14 amino acids. The DNA of the CDR3 is TGTGCCAGCAGCTTCCCAGCGGACCCCGAGACCCAGTACTTC. It specifies CASSFPADPETQYF.

This clonotype has more than one count but fewer than ten. The rearrangement links TRBV7-2 to TRBJ2-2; 8 nucleotides line up with TRBD2. Germline lookup yields CDR1 SGHTA and CDR2 FQGNSA. With 1 base clipped from V and 9 bases from J, the junction kept 1 base outside the gene matches. This CDR3 is built from 13 residues. The CDR3 sequence: CASSLGTSRELFF. The CDR3 nucleotides read TGTGCCAGCAGCTTAGGGACTAGCAGGGAGCTGTTTTTT.

In its sample, this clonotype was seen many times. The V gene is TRBV7-6, the J gene TRBJ2-1, with a possible D match to TRBD2 (6 bases). Germline CDR1 and CDR2: SGHVS and FNYEAQ. The CDR3 is made up of 15 amino acids. Trimming removed 1 base from V and 2 bases from J, with 9 bases in between. In nucleotides, the CDR3 is TGTGCCAGCAGCTTAGGGGGGACTGCCTACAATGAGCAGTTCTTC. It encodes CASSLGGTAYNEQFF.

At least ten counts were recorded for this clonotype. The rearrangement links TRBV10-2 to TRBJ2-7, with 11 positions matching TRBD1. There are 12 residues in the CDR3. V lost 8 bases to trimming and J lost 6 bases; unmatched junction nucleotides: 3. Germline lookup yields CDR1 WSHSY and CDR2 SAAADI. CDR3 in DNA: TGCGCCAGCGGACAGGGGGCCAGCGAGCAGTACTTC. Translated, it gives CASGQGASEQYF.

CDR3 DNA: TGTGCCAGTAGTATTTTGGGCACTGGGCAAGAGACCCAGTACTTC. Its translation is CASSILGTGQETQYF. The chain uses TRBV19 and TRBJ2-5; D not resolved. Germline assignment: CDR1 LNHDA and CDR2 SQIVND (reference sequence). The ends were cut back, 3 bases at V and 2 bases at J, with 13 bases in the middle. The CDR3 extends over 15 amino acids.

The V and J genes are TRBV20-1 and TRBJ2-7, with D uncertain. V lost 6 bases to trimming and J lost 6 bases, with 9 bases between them. The CDR3 contains 10 residues. Germline CDR1 reads DFQATT; CDR2 reads SNEGSKA (reference sequence). The CDR3 DNA sequence: TGCAGTGCGAAAGACCGCGAGCAGTACTTC. It yields the protein CSAKDREQYF.

This clonotype was observed at least ten times. The chain combines TRBV7-2 with TRBJ2-7; 8 bases line up with TRBD2. The germline CDR1 and CDR2 sequences are SGHTA and FQGNSA. Trimming took 3 bases from V and 11 from J; bases not matched to a gene: 9. This CDR3 has 13 amino acids. The CDR3 DNA reads TGTGCCAGCAGCTTCCTCCCGGGGGGGGGGGAGTACTTC. This codes for CASSFLPGGGEYF.

Worth noting for this clonotype: A much larger clone is a single base away; this may be a read error. This chain links TRBV7-6 with TRBJ1-1; maybe TRBD1 (6 bases). Per germline, CDR1 SGHVS and CDR2 FNYEAQ. CDR3 length equals 13 residues. The CDR3 reads CASSHRANTEAYF. CDR3 bases: TGTGCCAGCAGTCACAGGGCGAACACTGAAGCTTACTTT.

The chain employs TRBV14 and TRBJ2-1; weak D call: TRBD1 (6 bases). CDR3 size: 15 residues. Trimming took off 5 bases at V and 7 bases at J, with 18 bases between the two ends. Per the germline V gene, CDR1 is SGHDN and CDR2 is FVKESK. CDR3 in DNA: TGTGCCAGCAGCACCGACAGGATGTCACGGAATGAGCAGTTCTTC. Protein product: CASSTDRMSRNEQFF.

This sequence joins TRBV11-3 and TRBJ2-3, with D perhaps assigned TRBD1 or TRBD2 (5 bases each). V lost 0 bases to trimming and J lost 2 bases, with 18 bases between them. Germline V lookup: CDR1 SGHNT, CDR2 YENEEA. The CDR3 is 18 amino acids. The CDR3 coding sequence is TGTGCCAGCAGCTTAGATTGGGGAACCGGGACCTTCACAGATACGCAGTATTTT. The encoded protein is CASSLDWGTGTFTDTQYF.

This clonotype was seen ten or more times. The rearrangement links TRBV11-1 to TRBJ2-2; the D call may be TRBD1 or TRBD2 (5 bases each). CDR1 is SGHAT, CDR2 FQDESV, per germline (reference sequence). This CDR3 contains 15 residues. The germline V and J ends were trimmed by 7 bases and 7 bases, with 19 bases remaining between them. CDR3: CASTPQMGEGGELFF. The CDR3 DNA is TGTGCCAGCACCCCGCAGATGGGGGAAGGCGGGGAGCTGTTTTTT.

With respect to this clonotype: Possible read error: a much larger clone is one base away. The V gene is TRBV5-6, the J gene TRBJ2-3; 13 nucleotides align to TRBD2. The CDR3 covers 15 residues. The V gene's germline CDR1 is SGHDT and CDR2 YYEEEE. CDR3 sequence reads: CASSILAGGPDPQYF. In nucleotides, the CDR3 is TGTGCCAGCAGCATACTAGCGGGGGGGCCAGATCCGCAGTATTTT.

This clonotype was seen just once. The chain is built from TRBV27 and TRBJ2-7, with TRBD1 matching over 7 bases. CDR1 and CDR2 (germline): MNHEY, SMNVEV (reference sequence). Trimming cost V 9 bases and J 0 bases; bases outside gene matches: 5. This CDR3 has 13 residues. The CDR3 sequence: CASGQALSYEQYF. The CDR3 coding sequence is TGTGCCAGTGGACAGGCTCTCTCCTACGAGCAGTACTTC.

The chain combines TRBV5-1 with TRBJ1-1, with TRBD1 matching over 9 bases. V shed 0 bases, J shed 1 base, and the junction held 13 bases outside the gene matches. Germline CDR1 SGHRS, CDR2 YFSETQ. CDR3 length: 19 residues. The DNA for the CDR3 is TGCGCCAGCAGCTTGGGTTACCGGGACAGGGTTCGGGGGAACACTGAAGCTTTCTTT. This gives the protein CASSLGYRDRVRGNTEAFF.

This clonotype was found many times. The rearrangement uses TRBV7-2 and TRBJ2-2, with no clear D. V was clipped by 0 bases and J by 0 bases, with 2 bases between them. Germline CDR1 and CDR2: SGHTA and FQGNSA. The CDR3 consists of 14 residues. The DNA for the CDR3 is TGTGCCAGCAGCTTAGCACCGAACACCGGGGAGCTGTTTTTT. This encodes CASSLAPNTGELFF.

Notes on this clonotype: Possible read error: a much larger clone is one base away. This likely comes from a read error, as the CDR3 has no conserved phenylalanine or tryptophan at its end. V and J are TRBV7-8 and TRBJ2-2, with D tentatively TRBD1 or TRBD2 (5 bases each). This CDR3 is 14 amino acids long. CDR1 SGHVS and CDR2 FQNEAQ come from the germline V gene. Trimming took 3 bases from V and 3 from J, leaving 8 bases between them. The CDR3 sequence is CASSFVGDTGELFL. In DNA form, the CDR3 reads TGTGCCAGCAGCTTCGTGGGGGACACCGGGGAGCTGTTTTTG.

V is TRBV30 and J is TRBJ1-6; D not resolved. This CDR3 has 11 residues. The germline V and J ends were trimmed by 0 bases and 13 bases, with 7 bases remaining between them. Germline values: CDR1 GTSNPN, CDR2 SVGIG (reference sequence). CDR3 nucleotides: TGTGCCTGGAGTGTAGGTCCCCCCCTCCACTTT. Translating gives CAWSVGPPLHF.

J is TRBJ2-7 and V is TRBV20-1; D is possibly TRBD1 (5 bases). Germline loops: CDR1 DFQATT, CDR2 SNEGSKA (reference sequence). The CDR3 is 13 residues long. V lost 0 bases to trimming and J lost 1 base, with 7 bases between them. The CDR3: CSARDWTSYEQYF. The CDR3 DNA reads TGCAGTGCTAGAGATTGGACATCCTACGAGCAGTACTTC.

The sample holds a few counts of this clonotype. This chain links TRBV29-1 with TRBJ2-6; D is unresolved. This CDR3 contains 15 residues. V lost 6 bases and J 0 bases, leaving 12 bases between the germline ends. Germline V CDR1 and CDR2: SQVTM, ANQGSEA. This CDR3 reads CSVVVGNSGANVLTF. DNA for the CDR3: TGCAGCGTAGTGGTAGGGAACTCTGGGGCCAACGTCCTGACTTTC.